The clone carrying this TCR beta chain is a singleton in its sample. Its specificity is not known. This record belongs to a study of blood T cells in healthy people across ages. Regarding the study as a whole: Per million T cells, TCR beta diversity dropped about linearly as age rose.

This CDR3 region has 17 residues. V lost 0 bases to trimming and J lost 4 bases, with 18 bases between them. Germline assignment: CDR1 ENHRY and CDR2 SYGVKD. Then a second PCR, running roughly 7 to 12 cycles, was carried out with a sample-barcoded 5' primer and a J-beta primer mix. TCRdb reanalysed the 5' RACE reads using MiXCR and keeps one entry per CDR3 protein. The table includes some 900,000 distinct CDR3 sequences, around 46% detected once. The chain recombines TRBV10-3 with TRBJ1-1; tentatively, D is TRBD1 (6 bases). The TCR originated in a man aged 25 to 40 in good health. Sequenced input: blood. CDR3 loop: CAISESGAATVGTEAFF. CDR3 DNA sequence: TGTGCCATCAGTGAGTCGGGGGCAGCCACTGTCGGCACTGAAGCTTTCTTT.